This paragraph covers one TCR beta chain sequence. Antigen: not known. These data come from a study of cytomegalovirus exposure and HLA in healthy donors. Notes on the study in general: Reports described diagnosis of cytomegalovirus status by the classifier as highly specific and sensitive. A later analysis reportedly identified an Asian-associated ancestry cluster as carrying fewer N-insertions than the approximately 730-donor mean.

V was cut by 3 bases and J by 0 bases, with 11 bases left in between. This CDR3 has 15 residues. Germline V lookup: CDR1 ENHRY, CDR2 SYGVKD. Primers for the PCR totalled 60 Vbeta and 13 Jbeta. Produced via immunoSEQ multiplex PCR; TCRdb's table is partial and in-frame only. This sample's table has about 170,000 clones. The sequenced sample was PBMCs. The V gene is TRBV10-3, the J gene TRBJ1-2; D is possibly TRBD1 (5 bases). The source is a woman under 30 in good health and CMV-seropositive. CDR3 region: CAISDRGTANYGYTF. CDR3 bases: TGTGCCATCAGTGACCGGGGGACTGCTAACTATGGCTACACCTTC.